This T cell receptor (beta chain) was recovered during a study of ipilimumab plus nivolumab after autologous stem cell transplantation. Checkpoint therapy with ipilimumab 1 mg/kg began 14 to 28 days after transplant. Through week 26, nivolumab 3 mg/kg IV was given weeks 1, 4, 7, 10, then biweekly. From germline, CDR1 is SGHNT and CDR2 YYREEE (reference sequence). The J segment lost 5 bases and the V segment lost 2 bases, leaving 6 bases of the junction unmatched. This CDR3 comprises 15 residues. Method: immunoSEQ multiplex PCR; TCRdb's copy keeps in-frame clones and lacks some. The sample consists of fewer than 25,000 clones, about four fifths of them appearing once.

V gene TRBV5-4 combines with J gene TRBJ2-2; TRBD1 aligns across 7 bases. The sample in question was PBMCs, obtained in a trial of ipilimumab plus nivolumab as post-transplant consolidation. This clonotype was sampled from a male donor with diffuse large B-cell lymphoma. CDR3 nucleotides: TGTGCCAGCAGCTTCCAGGGGGTGGGGACCGGGGAGCTGTTTTTT. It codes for CASSFQGVGTGELFF.